Described below is a single TCR beta chain sequence and its context. Produced via immunoSEQ multiplex PCR; TCRdb's table is partial and in-frame only. In the table there are some 22,000 clones, 40% to 50% of which are singletons. These data come from a study of graft-versus-host responses after intestinal transplantation. Study-wide background: Recipients got multivisceral, liver-intestinal, or isolated intestinal transplants. The study's findings and limits: Investigators detected GvH clones in recipient marrow, with some emerging earlier in ileum or blood. Circulating GvH clone levels at their peak were associated with HvG declines (early post-transplant).

Co-plating was performed using about 200,000 CFSE-labeled responder cells and about 200,000 irradiated, violet-dye-labeled stimulator cells. After the reaction, proliferating CFSE-low CD3+CD4+ and CD3+CD8+ responders were sorted. This CDR3 has 12 residues. CDR1 is SGDLS and CDR2 is YYNGEE in the germline V gene. J was trimmed by 6 bases and V by 8 bases; bases with no gene match: 8. The source was alloreactive CD8+ T cells from a mixed lymphocyte reaction culture, collected before intestinal transplant. Subset: CFSE-low proliferating T cells sorted from roughly six-day pre-transplant mixed lymphocyte reaction (GvH or HvG direction). This TCR was recovered from a human patient who received an intestinal transplant. This chain uses TRBV9 with TRBJ2-7, with TRBD2 identical over 7 bases. The CDR3 protein is CASGGGFGEQYF. The CDR3 DNA sequence: TGTGCCAGTGGGGGGGGTTTCGGCGAGCAGTACTTC.